This entry is about one T cell receptor (beta chain). TCRdb passed the 5' RACE reads through MiXCR, listing each CDR3 protein once. The repertoire includes approximately 47,000 distinct CDR3 sequences, about a fifth of them detected once, and over 2.5% sits in the top ten. The CDR3 length is 15 residues. Trimming shortened V by 0 bases and J by 7 bases, and 13 bases separated the two germline ends. Germline V gene data show CDR1 as SGHRS and CDR2 as YFSETQ. This entry comes from a study of chronic HIV infection and antiretroviral therapy. Sequencing input: peripheral blood. The chain uses TRBV5-1 and TRBJ2-2; D could derive from TRBD1 or TRBD2 (5 bases each). This receptor was taken from an adult who had HIV and had not received antiretroviral therapy, or was an uninfected healthy control (not recorded which). The DNA for the CDR3 is TGCGCCAGCAGCTTGGCCGGGGCCGACGGCGGGGAGCTGTTTTTT. The encoded protein is CASSLAGADGGELFF.